What follows describes a single T cell receptor (beta chain). The source of the sample is a study of blood T cell repertoires in COVID-19. Background on the study: Whether acute or convalescent, the COVID-19 samples came from the United States, Italy and Spain.

CDR1 SNHLY and CDR2 FYNNEI come from the germline V gene. The trim removed 6 bases at V and 8 bases at J, leaving 8 bases unmatched. The CDR3 totals 15 residues. The table came from immunoSEQ multiplex PCR; TCRdb's copy has only in-frame clones and leaves some out. The data contain under 150,000 clones, 65% to 85% of them singletons. V and J are TRBV2 and TRBJ1-4; TRBD1 aligns across 11 bases. The source of this sequence is a man aged 50 to 60 with acute or convalescent COVID-19. Sequencing used peripheral blood. The CDR3 nucleotides read TGTGCCAGCAGCCTTGGGACAGGGGGGGAAGAAAAACTGTTTTTT. Translated: CASSLGTGGEEKLFF.